The next 5 T cell receptor beta chains were all read from a single sample in a study of OX40 agonist ivuxolimab in advanced cancers. Receptor amplification or capture employed the immunoSEQ multiplex PCR assay. TCRdb re-hosts the immuneACCESS table, in-frame sequences only. Its copies lack some clones; in the studies checked, an unresolved V gene accounts for under half of them, and the cause for the rest is not known. A total of about 38,000 clones appear in this sample, about three quarters of them only once. Jointly, the top ten make up around 12% of the sample. The specimen comprised CD4+ or CD8+ T cells sorted from blood, sampled in a trial of the OX40 agonist ivuxolimab. The receptor set was obtained from an adult with an advanced solid tumor such as melanoma, head and neck, liver or kidney cancer.

The rearrangement joins TRBV28 to TRBJ2-7; D ambiguous. From germline, CDR1 is MDHEN and CDR2 SYDVKM. This CDR3 region has 10 residues. Deletions cut 3 bases from V and 9 bases from J, with 6 bases between. CDR3 coding DNA: TGTGCCAGCAGTTTTAAGGGGCAGTACTTC. It specifies CASSFKGQYF.

V and J are TRBV21-1 and TRBJ1-1; the table's D call TRBD1 went unverified against the DNA. TRBV21-1 is a listed pseudogene. CDR3 length: 10 residues. The CDR3 DNA reads TGTGCCAGCACCCACAATGAAGCTTTCTTT. Translation: CASTHNEAFF.

This clone has more than one count but fewer than ten. The rearrangement joins TRBV2 to TRBJ1-5; no definite D call. The germline V and J ends were trimmed by 0 bases and 4 bases, with 7 bases remaining between them. The CDR3 is 14 amino acids. Looked up from germline, CDR1 is SNHLY and CDR2 is FYNNEI. The CDR3 bases are TGTGCCAGCAGTGAAGCAGCACAGAATCAGCCCCAGCATTTT. It translates to CASSEAAQNQPQHF.

The chain combines TRBV10-1 with TRBJ2-4, with a tentative D call TRBD2 (6 bases). This CDR3 region has 13 residues. V lost 6 bases to trimming and J lost 8 bases, with 14 bases between them. The germline V gene has CDR1 WNHNN and CDR2 SYGVQD (reference sequence). The CDR3 nucleotides are TGCGCCAGCAGCCCGGGGGTCGGGGACATTCAGTACTTC. Translating it yields CASSPGVGDIQYF.

The CDR3 protein is CASSLGLAGNNEQFF. The CDR3 DNA reads TGTGCCAGCAGCCTAGGACTAGCGGGAAACAATGAGCAGTTCTTC. The V call is TRBV4-2, the J call TRBJ2-1, with 12 positions matching TRBD2. Germline V gives CDR1 LGHNA, CDR2 YNFKEQ. Trimming at V came to 4 bases and at J to 5 bases, leaving 3 bases not matched to a gene. This CDR3 comprises 15 residues.